What follows are 21 T cell receptor beta chains derived from one specimen sequenced in a study of vaccination and CD4 T cells after COVID-19. Treatment of the sample: approximately 9-day PBMC culture with coronavirus spike peptide pools or control peptides (ViraFEST assay). Sequencing of DNA taken from cultured CD4+ T cells relied on the Oncomine TCR Beta short-read assay. TCRdb redid the calling of the PCR reads with MiXCR, one entry per CDR3 protein. The sample lists some 14,000 distinct CDR3 sequences; 35% to 45% were seen once. No antigen is known for these receptors. Sequenced here: CD4+ T cells from blood, cultured in vitro, sampled after SARS-CoV-2 vaccination. These receptor sequences come from a human donor who had recovered from COVID-19.

The table lists this clonotype with a few counts. The rearrangement joins TRBV7-8 to TRBJ1-5; maybe TRBD1 (5 bases). Germline CDR1 and CDR2: SGHVS and FQNEAQ. V lost 2 bases and J lost 4, with 9 bases in between. This CDR3 comprises 14 residues. CDR3 in DNA: TGTGCCAGCAGCTTATCGGCAGGGAATCAGCCCCAGCATTTT. It yields the protein CASSLSAGNQPQHF.

V gene TRBV11-1 combines with J gene TRBJ1-2, with TRBD1 matching 11 bases. The CDR3 runs to 14 residues. Per the germline V gene, CDR1 is SGHAT and CDR2 is FQDESV (reference sequence). V lost 4 bases and J lost 7; bases outside the gene matches: 5. Here the CDR3 reads CASSSDRGRLGYTF. Here the CDR3 DNA reads TGTGCCAGCAGCTCGGACAGGGGGCGTCTTGGCTACACCTTC.

The chain carries TRBV6-5 and TRBJ2-1; possibly TRBD1 or TRBD2 for D (6 bases each). With 0 bases removed from V and 2 bases from J, the gap between germline ends came to 11 bases. This CDR3 spans 16 amino acids. The germline gives CDR1 MNHEY, CDR2 SVGAGI. CDR3 loop: CASSYSNRGPYNEQFF. The CDR3 DNA reads TGTGCCAGCAGTTACTCGAACCGGGGGCCCTACAATGAGCAGTTCTTC.

This rearrangement joins TRBV7-2 to TRBJ2-7, with a tentative D call TRBD1 (7 bases). In germline, CDR1 is SGHTA, CDR2 FQGNSA. V was clipped by 3 bases and J by 3 bases, with 9 bases between them. This CDR3 contains 13 residues. CDR3 residues: CASSFQGGYEQYF. DNA for the CDR3: TGTGCCAGCAGCTTCCAGGGGGGCTACGAGCAGTACTTC. The variable domain in full, completed from reference TRBV7-2 and TRBJ2-7, reads GAGVSQSPSNKVTEKGKDVELRCDPISGHTALYWYRQSLGQGLEFLIYFQGNSAPDKSGLPSDRFSAERTGGSVSTLTIQRTQQEDSAVYLCASSFQGGYEQYFGPGTRLTVT.

V usage is TRBV6-5 and J usage is TRBJ1-5; 7 bases map to TRBD1. This CDR3 contains 15 residues. V was pared by 4 bases and J by 4 bases, with 7 bases of the junction left unmatched. CDR1 and CDR2 from the germline V gene are MNHEY and SVGAGI. CDR3 protein: CASSLEGQRNQPQHF. CDR3 nucleotide sequence: TGTGCCAGCAGTTTAGAGGGACAGCGAAATCAGCCCCAGCATTTT.

This clonotype occurred a few times. The chain joins TRBV20-1 to TRBJ1-2, with 7 positions matching TRBD1. In germline, CDR1 is DFQATT, CDR2 SNEGSKA (reference sequence). The CDR3 totals 14 residues. With 6 bases clipped from V and 4 bases from J, the junction kept 11 bases outside the gene matches. The CDR3 DNA reads as TGCAGTGCGCACAGGGACAGCGGGGGCTATGGCTACACCTTC. Its protein is CSAHRDSGGYGYTF.

The rearrangement uses TRBV7-2 and TRBJ2-5; no clear D. Trimming shortened V by 2 bases and J by 4 bases, and 17 bases separated the two germline ends. CDR3 length: 16 residues. Germline assignment: CDR1 SGHTA and CDR2 FQGNSA. The CDR3 region is CTSSLLLSSAGETQYF. CDR3 DNA sequence: TGTACCAGCAGCTTACTGTTATCCAGCGCAGGAGAGACCCAGTACTTC.

This clonotype ranks as medium-sized (0.01 to 0.1%). V is TRBV20-1 and J is TRBJ2-4; tentative D call: TRBD1 (5 bases). Germline assignment: CDR1 DFQATT and CDR2 SNEGSKA (reference sequence). This CDR3 has 16 residues. Trimming removed 2 bases at V and 1 base at J, with 15 bases between. The CDR3 here is CSARRGIVLAKNIQYF. The CDR3 DNA is TGCAGTGCTAGAAGGGGCATAGTGCTCGCCAAAAACATTCAGTACTTC.

The CDR3 here is CASSYLRGAGNQPQHF. As DNA, the CDR3 is TGTGCCAGCAGTTACCTTCGGGGGGCTGGCAATCAGCCCCAGCATTTT. The chain links TRBV6-2 or TRBV6-3 to TRBJ1-5, with a possible D match to TRBD1 (6 bases). Trimming took off 2 bases at V and 2 bases at J, with 13 bases between the two ends. The CDR3 spans 16 residues. CDR1 MNHEY and CDR2 SVGEGT come from the germline V gene.

The rearrangement links TRBV27 to TRBJ2-1; D may be TRBD1 (6 bases). Trimming cost V 3 bases and J 9 bases, with 18 bases left between them. This CDR3 spans 15 amino acids. CDR1 MNHEY and CDR2 SMNVEV come from the germline V gene (reference sequence). CDR3 DNA: TGTGCCAGCAGTTTCGGGCAAACGAAGACAGGTGAGCAGTTCTTC. It yields the protein CASSFGQTKTGEQFF.

The gene calls are TRBV19 and TRBJ2-1; TRBD2 is a possible D gene (7 bases). Germline V lookup: CDR1 LNHDA, CDR2 SQIVND (reference sequence). Deletions cut 5 bases from V and 3 bases from J, with 14 bases between. The CDR3 runs 15 residues. The CDR3 here is CASSLRGGDYNEQFF. The CDR3 DNA reads TGTGCCAGTAGTCTCAGGGGAGGGGACTACAATGAGCAGTTCTTC.

This chain links TRBV7-6 with TRBJ2-3; TRBD2 matches 14 bases. CDR1 and CDR2 from the germline V gene are SGHVS and FNYEAQ. This CDR3 is built from 16 residues. V lost 4 bases to trimming and J lost 6 bases; unmatched junction nucleotides: 6. CDR3 coding DNA: TGTGCCAGCAGCTCGGGACTAGCGGGAGAGTCTGATACGCAGTATTTT. This codes for CASSSGLAGESDTQYF.

V is TRBV7-3 and J is TRBJ2-1; 10 nucleotides line up with TRBD2. The CDR3 sequence is 15 residues long. Germline values: CDR1 SGHTA, CDR2 FQGTGA. The J segment lost 4 bases and the V segment lost 2 bases, leaving 2 bases of the junction unmatched. Here the CDR3 DNA reads TGTGCCAGCAGCTTATTACTAGCGGGGTACAATGAGCAGTTCTTC. This sequence encodes CASSLLLAGYNEQFF.

The chain links TRBV6-1 to TRBJ2-3; 7 bases map to TRBD2. The germline gives CDR1 MNHNS, CDR2 SASEGT. There are 14 residues in the CDR3. J lost 8 bases, V lost 7 bases, and 12 bases had no gene match. Here the CDR3 reads CASIDGRTYGTQYF. CDR3 coding DNA: TGTGCCAGCATAGACGGGAGGACCTACGGTACGCAGTATTTT.

The CDR3 loop is CASSQETGGGIGYTF. CDR3 DNA: TGCGCCAGCAGCCAAGAGACGGGAGGAGGGATAGGCTACACCTTC. The rearrangement joins TRBV4-3 to TRBJ1-2; D is uncertain. Trimming took 0 bases from V and 8 from J, leaving 16 bases between them. This CDR3 has 15 amino acids. From germline, CDR1 is LGHNA and CDR2 YSLEER.

This clonotype was found a few times. The chain recombines TRBV5-4 with TRBJ1-1; D gene unclear. The CDR3 spans 14 residues. The V gene's germline CDR1 is SGHNT and CDR2 YYREEE (reference sequence). V was shortened by 0 bases and J by 4 bases, with 10 bases between the two germline ends. Here the CDR3 DNA reads TGTGCCAGCAGCTTGGTGGGAAGACCCACTGAAGCTTTCTTT. Its translation: CASSLVGRPTEAFF.

This chain connects TRBV5-1 to TRBJ1-1; D remains ambiguous. The CDR3 consists of 17 residues. Germline-derived CDR1 and CDR2 are SGHRS and YFSETQ. V lost 0 bases, J lost 3 bases, and 18 bases lay in between. The CDR3 sequence: CASSLAGVGGWDTEAFF. Written as DNA, the CDR3 is TGCGCCAGCAGCTTGGCCGGGGTTGGTGGGTGGGACACTGAAGCTTTCTTT.

The chain has TRBV7-2 and TRBJ2-2; D gene unclear. V gave up 0 bases and J gave up 6 bases, with 14 bases separating them. In germline, CDR1 is SGHTA, CDR2 FQGNSA. This CDR3 contains 16 residues. The CDR3 nucleotides are TGTGCCAGCAGCTTAGCTACCGGGCTGTCGCCCGGGGAGCTGTTTTTT. It encodes CASSLATGLSPGELFF. The full variable domain, with the rest looked up from reference TRBV7-2 and TRBJ2-2, is GAGVSQSPSNKVTEKGKDVELRCDPISGHTALYWYRQSLGQGLEFLIYFQGNSAPDKSGLPSDRFSAERTGGSVSTLTIQRTQQEDSAVYLCASSLATGLSPGELFFGEGSRLTVL.

This clonotype occurred once. V is TRBV12-3 or TRBV12-4 and J is TRBJ2-5, with TRBD2 matching 11 bases. CDR3 size: 16 residues. Unmatched junction bases numbered 2, after V lost 2 bases and J lost 0 bases. The CDR3 sequence is CASSLRTSGYQETQYF. The CDR3 DNA follows: TGTGCCAGCAGTTTAAGGACTAGCGGGTACCAAGAGACCCAGTACTTC.

This clonotype was seen a handful of times. J is TRBJ1-5 and V is TRBV6-2 or TRBV6-3; D unclear. V gave up 2 bases and J gave up 7 bases, with 15 bases separating them. The CDR3 length is 15 residues. The V gene's germline CDR1 is MNHEY and CDR2 SVGEGT. CDR3 sequence (DNA): TGTGCCAGCAGTTACGAGGCTTCCTATTGGCAGCCCCAGCATTTT. It specifies CASSYEASYWQPQHF.

This chain joins TRBV20-1 and TRBJ2-1; D unclear. V shed 3 bases and J shed 8 bases, with 17 bases lying between them. The CDR3 is made up of 14 amino acids. Germline V gene lookup returns CDR1 DFQATT and CDR2 SNEGSKA (reference sequence). CDR3 sequence reads: CSASLDSSRDEQFF. The DNA of the CDR3 is TGCAGTGCTAGTTTGGATTCGTCTCGGGATGAGCAGTTCTTC.